A selection of T cell receptor beta chains follows, all from one sample in a study of T-cell memory formation after mild COVID-19. TCRdb analysed the 5' RACE reads with MiXCR anew, one entry per CDR3 protein. The sample contains more than 250,000 distinct CDR3 sequences, about a sixth of which appear only once. The specimen sequenced was PBMCs or a T cell subset sorted from them (not recorded which). These receptors were collected from a man aged 18-30 years who had mild COVID-19 (a few samples of this study predate the infection). Cell type and time point are not known. Both conserved end residues are part of each CDR3. The D gene is left open where the match is weak. Not every row has a clone size; where given, it reads once, few, many or a size class.

CDR3aa	CDR3nt	j_gene	d_gene	v_gene	abundance	len
CSAPKQFDAGEQYF	TGCAGTGCCCCGAAACAGTTCGACGCGGGGGAGCAGTACTTC	TRBJ2-7	-	TRBV20-1	few	14
CASSKEWQGSSVDTQYF	TGTGCCAGCAGCAAAGAGTGGCAAGGGTCTTCTGTAGATACGCAGTATTTT	TRBJ2-3	-	TRBV21-1	few	17
CASSQSRDRGNEQFF	TGTGCCAGCAGCCAATCCCGGGACAGGGGAAATGAGCAGTTCTTC	TRBJ2-1	TRBD1	TRBV25-1	many	15
CASRKEGYGNTIYF	TGTGCCAGCAGAAAGGAGGGGTACGGAAACACCATATATTTT	TRBJ1-3	-	TRBV12-3/TRBV12-4	-	14
CSARLRAGGYHGYTF	TGCAGTGCTAGGCTGCGGGCAGGGGGGTACCATGGCTACACCTTC	TRBJ1-2	TRBD1	TRBV20-1	-	15
CASSYTSVPTQYF	TGTGCCAGCAGCTATACTAGCGTTCCTACGCAGTATTTT	TRBJ2-3	TRBD2	TRBV7-2	few	13
CASSLRTSGGGQYF	TGTGCCAGCAGCCTAAGGACTAGCGGGGGAGGGCAGTACTTC	TRBJ2-7	TRBD2	TRBV27	few	14
CASSLGVRTKGTLNF	TGTGCCAGCAGCTTAGGAGTCAGGACAAAGGGCACCCTCAACTTT	TRBJ1-6	-	TRBV7-2	-	15
CASSQDKGASGTTQYF	TGTGCCAGCAGCCAAGATAAGGGGGCTAGCGGGACGACCCAGTACTTC	TRBJ2-5	TRBD2	TRBV4-2	-	16
CASSQVVAAYNEQFF	TGTGCCAGCAGCCAAGTTGTGGCAGCATACAATGAGCAGTTCTTC	TRBJ2-1	-	TRBV4-2	few	15
CASTPVPDRHSKTQYF	TGTGCCAGCACTCCTGTCCCCGACAGGCATAGTAAGACCCAGTACTTC	TRBJ2-5	-	TRBV6-2/TRBV6-3	few	16
CASSDSSSGGNIEQFF	TGTGCCAGCAGTGACTCCTCTAGCGGGGGGAACATTGAGCAGTTCTTC	TRBJ2-1	TRBD2	TRBV6-4	few	16
CAIRGLAGDNEQFF	TGTGCCATCAGGGGACTAGCGGGGGACAATGAGCAGTTCTTC	TRBJ2-1	TRBD2	TRBV10-3	-	14
CASSLGAGGNYGYTF	TGCGCCAGCAGCTTGGGCGCAGGGGGTAACTATGGCTACACCTTC	TRBJ1-2	TRBD1	TRBV5-1	-	15
CSALAGGADTQYF	TGCAGCGCTCTAGCGGGGGGAGCAGATACGCAGTATTTT	TRBJ2-3	TRBD2	TRBV29-1	-	13
CASSMRGAETQYF	TGCGCCAGCAGTATGAGGGGCGCGGAGACCCAGTACTTC	TRBJ2-5	-	TRBV4-1	-	13
CSVDTGTGNPGEQFF	TGCAGCGTTGACACCGGGACAGGGAATCCCGGTGAGCAGTTCTTC	TRBJ2-1	TRBD1	TRBV29-1	-	15
CASSQIIGLGRDGYTF	TGCGCCAGCAGCCAAATAATTGGACTGGGGCGGGATGGCTACACCTTC	TRBJ1-2	-	TRBV4-1	many	16
CASSVGTAGDNEQFF	TGTGCCAGCAGCGTAGGAACAGCGGGGGACAATGAGCAGTTCTTC	TRBJ2-1	TRBD2	TRBV9	-	15
CASSQANYEQFF	TGTGCCAGCAGCCAAGCCAACTATGAGCAGTTCTTC	TRBJ2-1	-	TRBV14	many	12
CASRVGGELFF	TGTGCCAGCAGGGTGGGCGGGGAGCTGTTTTTT	TRBJ2-2	-	TRBV12-3/TRBV12-4	-	11
CASSPPAENTEAFF	TGTGCCAGCAGCCCCCCCGCAGAGAACACTGAAGCTTTCTTT	TRBJ1-1	-	TRBV3-1	-	14
CASIPLAGRGNTEAFF	TGTGCCAGTATACCTCTTGCAGGACGGGGGAACACTGAAGCTTTCTTT	TRBJ1-1	-	TRBV5-5	-	16
CASRGRAPRGYTF	TGTGCCAGCAGGGGCCGGGCCCCGAGGGGCTACACCTTC	TRBJ1-2	-	TRBV6-1	few	13
CASSPGTGGTNEKLFF	TGTGCCAGCAGCCCCGGGACAGGAGGCACTAATGAAAAACTGTTTTTT	TRBJ1-4	TRBD1	TRBV6-5	-	16
CASSTGGFRREQFF	TGTGCCAGCAGTACGGGGGGTTTCCGCCGGGAGCAGTTCTTC	TRBJ2-1	TRBD2	TRBV6-5	-	14
CASSDSMGTGELFF	TGTGCCAGCAGTGACTCGATGGGGACCGGGGAGCTGTTTTTT	TRBJ2-2	-	TRBV6-4	-	14
CAIKRQRGQPQHF	TGTGCCATCAAGCGACAGAGGGGTCAGCCCCAGCATTTT	TRBJ1-5	-	TRBV28	-	13
CASSQDQGSYNEQFF	TGTGCCAGCAGCCAAGACCAAGGCTCCTACAATGAGCAGTTCTTC	TRBJ2-1	-	TRBV3-1	few	15